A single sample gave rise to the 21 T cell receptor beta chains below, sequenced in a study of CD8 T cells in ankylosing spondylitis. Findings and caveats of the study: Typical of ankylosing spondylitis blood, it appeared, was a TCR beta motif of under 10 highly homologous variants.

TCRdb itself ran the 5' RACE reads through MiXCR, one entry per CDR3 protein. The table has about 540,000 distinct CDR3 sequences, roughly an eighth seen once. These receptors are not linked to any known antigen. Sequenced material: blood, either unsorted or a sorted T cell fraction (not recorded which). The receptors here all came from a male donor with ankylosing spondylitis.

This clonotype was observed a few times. The CDR3 sequence is CASSKGPRNEQFF. Written as DNA, the CDR3 is TGTGCCAGCAGCAAGGGCCCACGGAATGAGCAGTTCTTC. The V and J genes are TRBV3-1 and TRBJ2-1; D unclear. Germline V CDR1 and CDR2: LGHDT, YNNKEL (reference sequence). The V end lost 5 bases, the J end lost 7 bases, and 12 bases lay between the germline ends. There are 13 residues in the CDR3.

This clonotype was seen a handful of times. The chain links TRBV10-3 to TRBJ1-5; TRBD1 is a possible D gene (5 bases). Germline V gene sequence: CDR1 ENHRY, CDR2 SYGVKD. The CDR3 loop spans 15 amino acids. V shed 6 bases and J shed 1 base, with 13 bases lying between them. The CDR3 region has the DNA TGTGCCATCAGCCAGGGAGAAAGGAGCAATCAGCCCCAGCATTTT. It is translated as CAISQGERSNQPQHF.

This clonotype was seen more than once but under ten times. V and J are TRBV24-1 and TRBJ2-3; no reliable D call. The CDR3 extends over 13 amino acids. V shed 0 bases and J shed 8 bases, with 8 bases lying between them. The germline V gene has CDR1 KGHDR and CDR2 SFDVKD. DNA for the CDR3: TGTGCCACCAGTGATTTGTCTGTTGCTACGCAGTATTTT. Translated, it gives CATSDLSVATQYF.

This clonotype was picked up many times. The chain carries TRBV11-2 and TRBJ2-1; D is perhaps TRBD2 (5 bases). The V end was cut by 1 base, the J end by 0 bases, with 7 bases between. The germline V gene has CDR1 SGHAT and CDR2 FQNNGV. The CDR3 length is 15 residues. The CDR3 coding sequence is TGTGCCAGCAGCTTAGCGGACTCCTCCTACAATGAGCAGTTCTTC. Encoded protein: CASSLADSSYNEQFF.

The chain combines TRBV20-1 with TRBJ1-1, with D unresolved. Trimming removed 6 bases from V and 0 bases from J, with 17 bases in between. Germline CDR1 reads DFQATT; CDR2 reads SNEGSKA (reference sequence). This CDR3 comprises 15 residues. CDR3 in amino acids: CSALTRGRMNTEAFF. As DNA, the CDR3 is TGCAGTGCGCTAACAAGAGGGCGCATGAACACTGAAGCTTTCTTT.

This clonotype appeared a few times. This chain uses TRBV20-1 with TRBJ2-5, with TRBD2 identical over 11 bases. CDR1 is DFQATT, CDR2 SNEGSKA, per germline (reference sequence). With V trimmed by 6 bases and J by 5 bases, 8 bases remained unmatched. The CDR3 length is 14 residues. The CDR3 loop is CSARGPSGGETQYF. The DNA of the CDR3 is TGCAGTGCCCGAGGCCCTAGCGGGGGGGAGACCCAGTACTTC.

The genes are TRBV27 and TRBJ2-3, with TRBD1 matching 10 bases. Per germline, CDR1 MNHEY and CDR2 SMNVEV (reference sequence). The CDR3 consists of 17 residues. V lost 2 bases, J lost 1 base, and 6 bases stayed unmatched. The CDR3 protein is CASSLPGQGEGTDTQYF. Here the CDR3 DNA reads TGTGCCAGCAGTTTACCCGGACAGGGGGAGGGCACAGATACGCAGTATTTT.

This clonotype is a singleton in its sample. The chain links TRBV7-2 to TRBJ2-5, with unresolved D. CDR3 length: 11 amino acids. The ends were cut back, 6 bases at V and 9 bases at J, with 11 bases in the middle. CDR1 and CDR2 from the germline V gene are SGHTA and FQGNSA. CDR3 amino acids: CASRLWGPQYF. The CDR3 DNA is TGTGCCAGCAGGCTATGGGGTCCCCAGTACTTC. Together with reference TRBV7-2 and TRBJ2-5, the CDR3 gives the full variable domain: GAGVSQSPSNKVTEKGKDVELRCDPISGHTALYWYRQSLGQGLEFLIYFQGNSAPDKSGLPSDRFSAERTGGSVSTLTIQRTQQEDSAVYLCASRLWGPQYFGPGTRLLVL.

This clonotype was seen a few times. The chain's CDR3 is CASSSRTGKNEQYF. CDR3 coding DNA: TGCGCCAGCAGCTCCCGGACAGGGAAGAACGAGCAGTACTTC. The chain links TRBV5-1 to TRBJ2-7; TRBD1 matches at 8 bases. The CDR3 is 14 residues long. CDR1 and CDR2 from the germline V gene are SGHRS and YFSETQ. V shed 3 bases, J shed 5 bases, and the junction held 7 bases outside the gene matches.

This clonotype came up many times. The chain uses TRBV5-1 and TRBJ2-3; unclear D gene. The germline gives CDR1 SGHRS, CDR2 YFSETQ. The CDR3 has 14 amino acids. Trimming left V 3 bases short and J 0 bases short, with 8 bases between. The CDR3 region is CASSSETSTDTQYF. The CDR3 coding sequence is TGCGCCAGCAGCTCCGAGACTAGCACAGATACGCAGTATTTT.

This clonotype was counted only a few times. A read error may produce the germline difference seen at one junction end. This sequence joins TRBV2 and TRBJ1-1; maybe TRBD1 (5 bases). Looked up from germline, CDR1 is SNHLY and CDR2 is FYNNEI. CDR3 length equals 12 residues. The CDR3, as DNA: TGTGCCAGCTTACGCGCGGACCCTCGGGACTCCTTT. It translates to CASLRADPRDSF.

DNA for the CDR3: TGCAGTGCTAGAGCAGATTCGGGTGAGCAGTTCTTC. Translation gives CSARADSGEQFF. This chain uses TRBV20-1 with TRBJ2-1; D remains ambiguous. Germline V lookup: CDR1 DFQATT, CDR2 SNEGSKA (reference sequence). The CDR3 covers 12 residues. The V end lost 1 base, the J end lost 9 bases, and 10 bases lay between the germline ends.

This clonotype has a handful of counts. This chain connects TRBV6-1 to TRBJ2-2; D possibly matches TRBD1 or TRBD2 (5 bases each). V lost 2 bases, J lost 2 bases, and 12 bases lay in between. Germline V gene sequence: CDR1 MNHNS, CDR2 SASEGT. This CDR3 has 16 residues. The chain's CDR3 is CASSEFPGTNTGELFF. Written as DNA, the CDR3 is TGTGCCAGCAGTGAATTCCCCGGGACCAACACCGGGGAGCTGTTTTTT.

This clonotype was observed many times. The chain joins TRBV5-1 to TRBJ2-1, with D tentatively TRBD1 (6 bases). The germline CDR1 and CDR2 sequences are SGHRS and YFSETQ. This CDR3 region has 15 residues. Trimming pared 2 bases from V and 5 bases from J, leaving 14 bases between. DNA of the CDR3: TGCGCCAGCAGCTTCCCCTTCGCAGGGGACAATGAGCAGTTCTTC. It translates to CASSFPFAGDNEQFF.

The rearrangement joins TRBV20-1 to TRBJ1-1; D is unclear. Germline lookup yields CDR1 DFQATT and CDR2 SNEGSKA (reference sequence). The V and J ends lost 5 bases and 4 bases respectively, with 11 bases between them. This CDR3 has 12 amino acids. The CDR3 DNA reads TGCAGTGCTGCGGAAGGAACCACTGAAGCTTTCTTT. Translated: CSAAEGTTEAFF.

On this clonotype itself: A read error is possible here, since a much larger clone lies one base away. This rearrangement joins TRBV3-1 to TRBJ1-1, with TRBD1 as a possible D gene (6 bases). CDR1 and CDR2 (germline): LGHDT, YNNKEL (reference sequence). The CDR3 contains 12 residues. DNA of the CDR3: TGTGCCAGCAGCCGGACAGAGACTGAAACTTTCTTT. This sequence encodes CASSRTETETFF.

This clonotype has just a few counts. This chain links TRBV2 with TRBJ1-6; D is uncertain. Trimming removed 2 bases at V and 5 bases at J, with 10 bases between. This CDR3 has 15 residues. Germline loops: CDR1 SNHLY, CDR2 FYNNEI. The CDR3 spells CASSEMRENNSPLHF. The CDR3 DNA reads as TGTGCCAGCAGTGAAATGCGGGAGAATAATTCACCCCTCCACTTT.

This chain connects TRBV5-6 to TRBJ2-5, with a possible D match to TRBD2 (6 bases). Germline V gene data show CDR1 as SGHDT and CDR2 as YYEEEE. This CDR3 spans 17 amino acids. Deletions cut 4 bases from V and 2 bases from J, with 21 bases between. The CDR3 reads CASSPLIYGTEQETQYF. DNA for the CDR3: TGTGCCAGCAGCCCCTTGATTTACGGGACTGAGCAAGAGACCCAGTACTTC. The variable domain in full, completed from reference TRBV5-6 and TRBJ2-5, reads DAGVTQSPTHLIKTRGQQVTLRCSPKSGHDTVSWYQQALGQGPQFIFQYYEEEERQRGNFPDRFSGHQFPNYSSELNVNALLLGDSALYLCASSPLIYGTEQETQYFGPGTRLLVL.

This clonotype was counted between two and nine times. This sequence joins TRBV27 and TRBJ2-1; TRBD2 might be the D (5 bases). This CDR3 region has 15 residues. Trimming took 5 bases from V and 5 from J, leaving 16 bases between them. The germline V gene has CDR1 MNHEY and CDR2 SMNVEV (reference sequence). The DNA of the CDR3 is TGTGCCAGCAGTCTAGGAGGCCCTCCTGACAATGAGCAGTTCTTC. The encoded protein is CASSLGGPPDNEQFF.

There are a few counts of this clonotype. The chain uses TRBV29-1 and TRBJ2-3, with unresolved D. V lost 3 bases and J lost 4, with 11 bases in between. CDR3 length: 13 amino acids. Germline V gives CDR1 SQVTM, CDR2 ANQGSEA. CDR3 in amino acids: CSVEWASADTQYF. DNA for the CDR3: TGCAGCGTTGAGTGGGCCTCGGCAGATACGCAGTATTTT.

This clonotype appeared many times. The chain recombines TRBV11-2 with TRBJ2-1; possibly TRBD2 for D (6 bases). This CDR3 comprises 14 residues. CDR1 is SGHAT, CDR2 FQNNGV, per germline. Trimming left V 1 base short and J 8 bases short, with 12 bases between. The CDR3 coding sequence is TGTGCCAGCAGCTTAGGAGCGACTAGGGATGAGCAGTTCTTC. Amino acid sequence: CASSLGATRDEQFF.